These 9 T cell receptor beta chains were all obtained from the same sample, sequenced in a study of blood T cell repertoires in COVID-19. The repertoire was sequenced with immunoSEQ multiplex PCR; TCRdb's copy has only in-frame clones and lacks some. The data contain 200,000 or so clones, approximately 79% of them singletons. The sample comprised peripheral blood. The origin of the receptors is a man aged 55 to 69 with active or convalescent COVID-19.

The rearrangement uses TRBV24-1 and TRBJ2-1; a possible D gene is TRBD1 (6 bases). The length of the CDR3 is 14 residues. Between the trimmed V and J ends, which lost 4 bases and 7 bases, there was a span of 13 bases. Germline CDR1 is KGHDR and CDR2 is SFDVKD. The CDR3 region has the DNA TGTGCCACCAGTGACAGGGGAACTAGAAATGAGCAGTTCTTC. The encoded protein is CATSDRGTRNEQFF.

This chain uses TRBV18 with TRBJ2-4; D possibly corresponds to TRBD2 (5 bases). Trimming removed 8 bases from V and 1 base from J, with 9 bases in between. The CDR3 sequence is 13 residues long. Germline V lookup: CDR1 KGHSH, CDR2 LQKENI. The CDR3 nucleotides read TGTGCCAGCGGGTCGGGGGCCAAAAACATTCAGTACTTC. Translating gives CASGSGAKNIQYF.

The rearrangement links TRBV19 to TRBJ2-1; the match to TRBD2 covers 12 bases. The junction had 6 bases not matched to a gene; V was cut back by 5 bases and J by 7 bases. The length of the CDR3 is 15 residues. Germline CDR1 LNHDA, CDR2 SQIVND (reference sequence). Here the CDR3 DNA reads TGTGCCAGTAGTCCCCGACTAGCGGGAGTTAATGAGCAGTTCTTC. The encoded protein is CASSPRLAGVNEQFF.

This chain connects TRBV3-1 (or the pseudogene TRBV3-2) to TRBJ2-7, with TRBD1 as a possible D gene (6 bases). Trimming stripped 3 bases from V and 4 bases from J, with 7 bases between. Germline CDR1 reads LGHDT; CDR2 reads YNNKEL (reference sequence). CDR3 size: 12 residues. CDR3 nucleotide sequence: TGTGCCAGCAGCCAGGGGGCTTACGAGCAGTACTTC. Translating gives CASSQGAYEQYF.

This chain links TRBV20-1 with TRBJ1-6, with D hard to call. Germline V gene sequence: CDR1 DFQATT, CDR2 SNEGSKA (reference sequence). The CDR3 is made up of 14 amino acids. Trimming took 3 bases from V and 7 from J, leaving 13 bases between them. CDR3 residues: CSASTEQLNSPLHF. The CDR3 coding sequence is TGCAGTGCTAGTACGGAACAGCTGAATTCACCCCTCCACTTT.

The V and J genes are TRBV19 and TRBJ2-6; no clear D gene. CDR1 and CDR2 from the germline V gene are LNHDA and SQIVND (reference sequence). V was trimmed by 5 bases and J by 4 bases, leaving 15 bases between them. CDR3 length: 16 residues. The CDR3 is CASSPRHGSGANVLTF. The CDR3 bases are TGTGCCAGTAGTCCCAGACATGGATCGGGGGCCAACGTCCTGACTTTC.

The V gene is TRBV28, the J gene TRBJ2-5, with TRBD2 identical over 7 bases. The germline gives CDR1 MDHEN, CDR2 SYDVKM. V lost 5 bases, J lost 0 bases, and 12 bases stayed unmatched. The CDR3 is 17 residues long. Written as DNA, the CDR3 is TGTGCCAGCAGTCCCCCGGAGGTTGCGGGGGACCAAGAGACCCAGTACTTC. Translated: CASSPPEVAGDQETQYF.

The V call is TRBV6-5, the J call TRBJ2-7, with D possibly being TRBD2 (5 bases). Per germline, CDR1 MNHEY and CDR2 SVGAGI. The CDR3 is made up of 14 amino acids. The V gene lost 5 bases and the J gene lost 5 bases, with 16 bases spanning the gap. The CDR3: CASSPLAVRHEQYF. CDR3 coding DNA: TGTGCCAGCAGTCCCCTAGCCGTTCGGCACGAGCAGTACTTC.

V gene TRBV5-4 combines with J gene TRBJ2-1; TRBD2 matches at 14 bases. V shed 4 bases, J shed 5 bases, and the junction held 5 bases outside the gene matches. Germline CDR1 reads SGHNT; CDR2 reads YYREEE (reference sequence). The CDR3 is made up of 16 amino acids. CDR3 region: CASSSRLAGGDNEQFF. The CDR3 coding sequence is TGTGCCAGCAGCAGTCGACTAGCGGGAGGGGACAATGAGCAGTTCTTC.